In its sample, the clone carrying this TCR beta chain was seen a few times. As yet, its antigen is unknown. The record originates from a study of T-cell memory formation after mild COVID-19. TCRdb reprocessed the 5' RACE reads with MiXCR, giving one entry per CDR3 protein. The data contain 350,000 or so distinct CDR3 sequences, approximately 22% of them singletons. Notes on the study in general: For contracting clones, CD4+ ones sat mainly in CM and EM, CD8+ in EMRA. Whether day 37 second-wave clones are SARS-CoV-2-specific was not confirmed.

Sequencing used PBMCs or a T cell subset sorted from them (not recorded which). The source of this sequence is a man between 18 and 29 years old who had mild COVID-19 (a few samples of this study predate the infection). Cell type and time point are not known.

For the CDR3, the DNA is TGCAGTGTTTTCTCGGACAGGGGCACTGAAGCTTTCTTT. It yields the protein CSVFSDRGTEAFF. This sequence joins TRBV20-1 and TRBJ1-1; 9 bases are a match to TRBD1. There are 13 residues in the CDR3. V shed 7 bases and J 4 bases; nucleotides not matched to a gene: 7. CDR1 DFQATT and CDR2 SNEGSKA come from the germline V gene (reference sequence).